The sequence of this T cell receptor beta chain was determined in a study of response to subunit inactivated influenza vaccine. The CDR3 contains 13 residues. V lost 3 bases to trimming and J lost 5 bases, with 11 bases between them. Germline assignment: CDR1 KGHSH and CDR2 LQKENI. TCRdb re-called the RT-PCR reads with MiXCR, one entry per CDR3 protein. Among some 540,000 distinct CDR3 sequences listed, 20% to 25% were seen once. These same records also appear under a second study, on T cells expressing NK-cell markers. In that study: cDNA encoding TCR beta was synthesized via 5'RACE template switching incorporating UMIs. Sequencing of TCR beta repertoires drew on sorted CD3+CD56+NKG2C+, CD3+CD56+NKG2C- and CD3+CD56-NKG2C+ T cells. Several experiments added an anti-gamma-delta TCR antibody to sort only alpha-beta TCR T cells. Whether expanded NKG2C+ T cell clones were HCMV specific stayed uncertain.

The source was CD4+ T cells sorted from PBMCs, collected 11 to 12 days after vaccination. The chain couples TRBV18 to TRBJ2-7; D gene unclear. This sequence was found in a man aged 50 to 60 who received an inactivated influenza vaccine. CDR3 sequence reads: CASSPQDLHEQYF. The CDR3 DNA reads TGTGCCAGCTCACCTCAGGATCTCCACGAGCAGTACTTC.